The 22 T cell receptor beta chains below all came from one sample that was sequenced in a study of shared clonotypes between healthy human individuals. Profiled with immunoSEQ multiplex PCR; TCRdb holds only in-frame clones, not every one. The sample lists approximately 1,500,000 clones, more than 95% seen once, with about 1% in the top ten. The sample comprised naive CD4+ T cells sorted from blood. Subset specified: CD45RA+ positively selected. Receptors originate from a young man in good health.

The chain employs TRBV5-1 and TRBJ2-5; D might be TRBD2 (5 bases). The V end lost 4 bases, the J end lost 2 bases, and 12 bases lay between the germline ends. The CDR3 consists of 14 residues. The germline V gene has CDR1 SGHRS and CDR2 YFSETQ. The CDR3 DNA reads as TGCGCCAGCAGCCCTGCCGGGAATCAAGAGACCCAGTACTTC. Protein product: CASSPAGNQETQYF.

The genes are TRBV6-1 and TRBJ2-3; 7 nucleotides align to TRBD1. The junction had 7 bases not matched to a gene; V was cut back by 2 bases and J by 2 bases. The CDR3 runs 16 residues. Germline CDR1 reads MNHNS; CDR2 reads SASEGT. The CDR3 bases are TGTGCCAGCAGTGAAACCTTGACAGGGATCACAGATACGCAGTATTTT. Protein product: CASSETLTGITDTQYF.

In this sample, this clone turned up once. Other DNA sequences in the sample encode the same CDR3. The chain links TRBV29-1 to TRBJ2-5, with TRBD1 matching 7 bases. J was trimmed by 4 bases and V by 7 bases; bases with no gene match: 6. Germline-derived CDR1 and CDR2 are SQVTM and ANQGSEA. The CDR3 is 12 amino acids. CDR3 protein: CSAWTGGETQYF. DNA for the CDR3: TGCAGCGCCTGGACAGGAGGAGAGACCCAGTACTTC.

The V and J genes are TRBV5-1 and TRBJ1-4; D gene uncertain. CDR1 is SGHRS, CDR2 YFSETQ, per germline. Trimming removed 0 bases at V and 4 bases at J, with 7 bases between. This CDR3 contains 14 residues. The CDR3 nucleotides are TGCGCCAGCAGCTTGGAAGGGCTTAATGAAAAACTGTTTTTT. Its protein is CASSLEGLNEKLFF.

This clone has just one count. This chain's CDR3 is CASSFWTGGEQFF. For the CDR3, the DNA is TGTGCCAGCAGCTTCTGGACAGGCGGTGAGCAGTTCTTC. The rearrangement uses TRBV14 and TRBJ2-1, with TRBD1 matching 7 bases. The CDR3 has 13 residues. Germline CDR1 and CDR2: SGHDN and FVKESK. The ends lost 5 bases at V and 9 bases at J; junction bases unmatched: 7.

The chain couples TRBV11-2 to TRBJ2-3, with D possibly TRBD2 on 5 matching bases. The CDR3 contains 18 residues. Germline values: CDR1 SGHAT, CDR2 FQNNGV. V was shortened by 5 bases and J by 2 bases, with 23 bases between the two germline ends. The CDR3 sequence: CASSLIVGTRQDTDTQYF. In DNA, the CDR3 is TGTGCCAGCAGCCTCATAGTGGGTACTAGGCAGGACACAGATACGCAGTATTTT.

This chain connects TRBV28 to TRBJ2-7; possible D gene TRBD1, 5 bases. Germline-derived CDR1 and CDR2 are MDHEN and SYDVKM. The CDR3 length is 14 residues. Trimming pared 3 bases from V and 3 bases from J, leaving 12 bases between. In DNA, the CDR3 is TGTGCCAGCAGTTTGCCAGGGCCCCTCTACGAGCAGTACTTC. This translates into CASSLPGPLYEQYF.

The chain employs TRBV12-1 and TRBJ2-1; TRBD2 reflects the table's D call only, with no check against the DNA. TRBV12-1 is tagged as a pseudogene. The CDR3 spans 18 residues. The CDR3 nucleotides are TGTGCCAGCAGCTTTACCCCCCGGGTGGCGCGCGCCTACAATGAGCAGTTCTTC. Protein: CASSFTPRVARAYNEQFF.

This clone was found once. The V call is TRBV18, the J call TRBJ1-1; possibly TRBD1 for D (6 bases). The CDR3 runs 15 residues. The V end lost 4 bases, the J end lost 0 bases, and 12 bases lay between the germline ends. Germline V gene lookup returns CDR1 KGHSH and CDR2 LQKENI. The CDR3 region is CASSQGQIMNTEAFF. CDR3 sequence (DNA): TGTGCCAGCTCACAAGGACAGATTATGAACACTGAAGCTTTCTTT.

This sequence joins TRBV28 and TRBJ1-2, with 7 bases identical to TRBD1. Unmatched junction bases numbered 9, after V lost 3 bases and J lost 8 bases. The CDR3 totals 14 residues. Per germline, CDR1 MDHEN and CDR2 SYDVKM. CDR3 sequence (DNA): TGTGCCAGCAGTTTCCTCAGGGGGGAAGGAGGCTACACCTTC. Translation gives CASSFLRGEGGYTF.

The rearrangement uses TRBV7-2 and TRBJ1-5, with no clear D. The CDR3 is 14 amino acids. The V gene lost 3 bases and the J gene lost 1 base, with 7 bases spanning the gap. Looked up from germline, CDR1 is SGHTA and CDR2 is FQGNSA. Here the CDR3 DNA reads TGTGCCAGCAGCTTTCTGGACAGCAATCAGCCCCAGCATTTT. It specifies CASSFLDSNQPQHF. The full variable domain, with the rest looked up from reference TRBV7-2 and TRBJ1-5, is GAGVSQSPSNKVTEKGKDVELRCDPISGHTALYWYRQSLGQGLEFLIYFQGNSAPDKSGLPSDRFSAERTGGSVSTLTIQRTQQEDSAVYLCASSFLDSNQPQHFGDGTRLSIL.

The chain is built from TRBV18 and TRBJ1-2; a weak D match, TRBD1 (5 bases). The CDR3 contains 18 residues. Trimming cost V 2 bases and J 4 bases, with 23 bases left between them. CDR1 and CDR2 from the germline V gene are KGHSH and LQKENI. The CDR3 loop reads CASSPDEDISVPSYGYTF. The CDR3 bases are TGTGCCAGCTCACCAGACGAGGACATATCCGTCCCCTCCTATGGCTACACCTTC.

This clone has only one observation. V gene TRBV20-1 combines with J gene TRBJ2-7; no reliable D call. This CDR3 is built from 11 residues. Germline CDR1 DFQATT, CDR2 SNEGSKA (reference sequence). The ends were cut back, 1 base at V and 6 bases at J, with 7 bases in the middle. CDR3 sequence: CSARVAAEQYF. DNA of the CDR3: TGCAGTGCTAGAGTTGCAGCCGAGCAGTACTTC.

V gene TRBV5-1 combines with J gene TRBJ2-7; 8 bases fit TRBD1. The trim removed 0 bases at V and 5 bases at J, leaving 7 bases unmatched. Germline V gives CDR1 SGHRS, CDR2 YFSETQ. This CDR3 is built from 15 residues. DNA of the CDR3: TGCGCCAGCAGCTTGGCGACAGGGGATACCCACGAGCAGTACTTC. Its protein is CASSLATGDTHEQYF.

This clone was seen a single time. This chain uses TRBV10-3 with TRBJ2-1, with 14 bases matching TRBD2. Germline CDR1 ENHRY, CDR2 SYGVKD. This CDR3 contains 21 residues. The ends lost 0 bases at V and 2 bases at J; junction bases unmatched: 12. CDR3 in amino acids: CAISESPETSGRAVAYNEQFF. CDR3 in DNA: TGTGCCATCAGTGAGTCACCGGAGACTAGCGGGAGGGCCGTCGCCTACAATGAGCAGTTCTTC.

V is TRBV27 and J is TRBJ2-3; 11 bases are a match to TRBD2. Looked up from germline, CDR1 is MNHEY and CDR2 is SMNVEV (reference sequence). The CDR3 totals 16 residues. V was pared by 5 bases and J by 2 bases, with 6 bases of the junction left unmatched. The CDR3 sequence: CASSITSGGATDTQYF. The CDR3 region has the DNA TGTGCCAGCAGTATTACTAGCGGGGGAGCCACAGATACGCAGTATTTT.

The chain combines TRBV18 with TRBJ1-2; 9 bases line up with TRBD1. CDR3 length: 17 residues. Trimming at V came to 3 bases and at J to 6 bases, leaving 14 bases not matched to a gene. CDR1 and CDR2 from the germline V gene are KGHSH and LQKENI. The CDR3 protein is CASSPGSGQGGPNGYTF. The DNA for the CDR3 is TGTGCCAGCTCACCTGGCTCGGGACAGGGAGGGCCCAATGGCTACACCTTC.

This sequence joins TRBV18 and TRBJ2-2; the match to TRBD1 covers 8 bases. There are 17 residues in the CDR3. The germline V gene encodes CDR1 KGHSH and CDR2 LQKENI. Germline trimming cut 5 bases from V and 6 bases from J; bases unmatched to any gene: 14. The DNA for the CDR3 is TGTGCCAGCTCATCCGGGACAGGTGGCATCGGGGCCGGGGAGCTGTTTTTT. As protein: CASSSGTGGIGAGELFF.

This CDR3 is CASSIVTEETQYF. The CDR3, as DNA: TGTGCCAGTAGTATTGTGACAGAAGAGACCCAGTACTTC. The chain recombines TRBV19 with TRBJ2-5, with a tentative D call TRBD1 (5 bases). The CDR3 loop spans 13 amino acids. Germline-derived CDR1 and CDR2 are LNHDA and SQIVND (reference sequence). Trimming cost V 3 bases and J 3 bases, with 8 bases left between them.

The V gene is TRBV28, the J gene TRBJ2-3; maybe TRBD2 (6 bases). Per the germline V gene, CDR1 is MDHEN and CDR2 is SYDVKM. The CDR3 consists of 16 residues. V lost 7 bases, J lost 2 bases, and 19 bases lay in between. In DNA, the CDR3 is TGTGCCAGCACTTCACCCCCCCGGGGACTCACAGATACGCAGTATTTT. As protein: CASTSPPRGLTDTQYF.

The chain joins TRBV5-1 to TRBJ2-1; the match to TRBD1 covers 11 bases. Germline V gene sequence: CDR1 SGHRS, CDR2 YFSETQ. The CDR3 runs to 15 residues. The trim removed 5 bases at V and 5 bases at J, leaving 6 bases unmatched. CDR3 in DNA: TGCGCCAGCAGAACCGGACAGGGGGCGAACAATGAGCAGTTCTTC. Its translation is CASRTGQGANNEQFF.

This rearrangement joins TRBV5-5 to TRBJ2-7; 10 positions agree with TRBD2. The CDR3 loop spans 16 amino acids. CDR1 and CDR2 from the germline V gene are SGHKS and YYEKEE (reference sequence). V lost 4 bases to trimming and J lost 4 bases; unmatched junction nucleotides: 11. In DNA form, the CDR3 reads TGTGCCAGCAGCCAAGCTAGCGGGAGAGTTCTTTACGAGCAGTACTTC. The encoded protein is CASSQASGRVLYEQYF.